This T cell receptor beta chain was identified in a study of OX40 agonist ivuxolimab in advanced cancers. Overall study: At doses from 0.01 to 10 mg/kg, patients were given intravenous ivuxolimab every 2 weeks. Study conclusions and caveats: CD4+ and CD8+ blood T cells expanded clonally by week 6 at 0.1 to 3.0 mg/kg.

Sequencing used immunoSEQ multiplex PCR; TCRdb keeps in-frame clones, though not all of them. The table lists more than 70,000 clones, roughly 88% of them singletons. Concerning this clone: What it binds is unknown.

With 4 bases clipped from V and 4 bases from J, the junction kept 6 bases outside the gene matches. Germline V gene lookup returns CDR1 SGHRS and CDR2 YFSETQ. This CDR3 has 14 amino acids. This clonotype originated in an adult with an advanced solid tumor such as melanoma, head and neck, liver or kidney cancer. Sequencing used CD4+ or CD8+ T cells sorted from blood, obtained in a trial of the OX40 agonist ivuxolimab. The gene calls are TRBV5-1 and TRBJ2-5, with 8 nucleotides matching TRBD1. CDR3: CASSPGTGPETQYF. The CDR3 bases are TGCGCCAGCAGCCCCGGGACAGGTCCAGAGACCCAGTACTTC.